Shown below are 18 T cell receptor beta chains from a single sample sequenced in a study of cytomegalovirus exposure and HLA in healthy donors (dated by TCRdb to about 2017). The library relied on the immunoSEQ multiplex PCR assay. For the multiplex PCR, a mixture combining 60 forward primers for TCR Vbeta segments and 13 reverse primers for TCR Jbeta segments was used. In TCRdb, the immuneACCESS table is reduced to in-frame sequences with V and J assigned. These tables do not hold every clone; where another copy was compared, an unresolved V gene accounts for under half, and the others remain unexplained. The sample yields under 200,000 clones; around 77% were counted once. In total, the top ten clones hold over 3% of the sample. Sequencing input: PBMCs. Receptors were obtained from a female donor in good health and CMV-seronegative.

The chain couples TRBV28 to TRBJ1-4; D remains ambiguous. The germline gives CDR1 MDHEN, CDR2 SYDVKM. The CDR3 contains 18 residues. Trimming removed 5 bases at V and 0 bases at J, with 19 bases between. The CDR3 reads CASSGNPGDLATNEKLFF. CDR3 nucleotides: TGTGCCAGCAGTGGAAACCCGGGAGACCTTGCAACTAATGAAAAACTGTTTTTT.

The rearrangement joins TRBV6-1 to TRBJ1-4; D uncertain. The V gene lost 2 bases and the J gene lost 2 bases, with 9 bases spanning the gap. Per germline, CDR1 MNHNS and CDR2 SASEGT. The CDR3 totals 15 residues. CDR3: CASSETGPTNEKLFF. The CDR3 DNA reads TGTGCCAGCAGTGAAACGGGTCCTACTAATGAAAAACTGTTTTTT.

The genes are TRBV29-1 and TRBJ2-1, with D maybe TRBD2 (6 bases). Germline assignment: CDR1 SQVTM and CDR2 ANQGSEA. Trimming removed 6 bases from V and 3 bases from J, with 21 bases in between. The CDR3 length is 16 residues. The CDR3 coding sequence is TGCAGCGTCCTGGACCGGGGTAGCGGATTCTACAATGAGCAGTTCTTC. Translating it yields CSVLDRGSGFYNEQFF.

The chain recombines TRBV14 with TRBJ1-1; TRBD1 is a possible D gene (5 bases). The germline CDR1 and CDR2 sequences are SGHDN and FVKESK. The CDR3 runs to 14 residues. V was shortened by 4 bases and J by 1 base, with 10 bases between the two germline ends. The CDR3 DNA follows: TGTGCCAGCAGCCTGCTGGGGCAGAACACTGAAGCTTTCTTT. Translation: CASSLLGQNTEAFF. The full variable domain, its missing parts supplied by reference TRBV14 and TRBJ1-1, is EAGVTQFPSHSVIEKGQTVTLRCDPISGHDNLYWYRRVMGKEIKFLLHFVKESKQDESGMPNNRFLAERTGGTYSTLKVQPAELEDSGVYFCASSLLGQNTEAFFGQGTRLTVV.

This chain joins TRBV29-1 and TRBJ1-5, with 7 positions matching TRBD1. Germline values: CDR1 SQVTM, CDR2 ANQGSEA. J lost 4 bases, V lost 5 bases, and 8 bases had no gene match. The CDR3 has 14 residues. This chain's CDR3 is CSVFSGQPNQPQHF. The CDR3 DNA reads as TGCAGCGTTTTTTCGGGACAGCCGAATCAGCCCCAGCATTTT.

The genes are TRBV25-1 and TRBJ2-5, with D perhaps matching TRBD1 (7 bases). The J call may be mistaken, given a closer DNA end match to TRBJ2-7. There are 16 residues in the CDR3. CDR1 and CDR2 from the germline V gene are MGHDK and SYGVNS. CDR3 coding DNA: TGTGCCAGCAGTGAGTGGCGTCAGGAGGGGGCCGACGAGCAGTACTTC. Protein: CASSEWRQEGADEQYF.

This chain joins TRBV27 and TRBJ2-7, with a weak D call TRBD1 (6 bases). The CDR3 is 14 residues long. Trimming took off 6 bases at V and 0 bases at J, with 12 bases between the two ends. The germline gives CDR1 MNHEY, CDR2 SMNVEV (reference sequence). CDR3 sequence reads: CASRAGTTSYEQYF. The CDR3 coding sequence is TGTGCCAGCAGGGCCGGGACAACCTCCTACGAGCAGTACTTC.

This clone appeared a few times. V is TRBV10-3 and J is TRBJ1-5; D not certain. V lost 4 bases and J 0 bases, leaving 7 bases between the germline ends. Germline lookup yields CDR1 ENHRY and CDR2 SYGVKD. The CDR3 consists of 14 residues. In DNA form, the CDR3 reads TGTGCCATCAGTGGGGCGGGTAGCAATCAGCCCCAGCATTTT. Translated: CAISGAGSNQPQHF.

The chain has TRBV2 and TRBJ2-7; 12 bases are shared with TRBD2. The CDR3 is 15 residues long. With V trimmed by 8 bases and J by 2 bases, 7 bases remained unmatched. Germline V gene data show CDR1 as SNHLY and CDR2 as FYNNEI. The CDR3 bases are TGTGCCAGCCGGGTGACTAGCGGGAGAGCCTACGAGCAGTACTTC. Protein: CASRVTSGRAYEQYF.

The CDR3 region has the DNA TGTGCCAGCACTAGCGACGCGCGGGGGTTCTACAATGAGCAGTTCTTC. Its translation: CASTSDARGFYNEQFF. The chain combines TRBV9 with TRBJ2-1, with 7 positions matching TRBD2. CDR3 length equals 16 residues. Trimming cost V 6 bases and J 3 bases; bases outside gene matches: 12. Per the germline V gene, CDR1 is SGDLS and CDR2 is YYNGEE.

This clone was seen once. The chain carries TRBV7-2 and TRBJ2-2, with TRBD2 as a possible D gene (5 bases). CDR1 SGHTA and CDR2 FQGNSA come from the germline V gene. V was shortened by 1 base and J by 2 bases, with 11 bases between the two germline ends. The CDR3 runs 16 residues. CDR3 sequence: CASSLGGGVNTGELFF. The CDR3 DNA reads as TGTGCCAGCAGCTTAGGTGGAGGAGTAAACACCGGGGAGCTGTTTTTT. The full variable domain, its missing parts supplied by reference TRBV7-2 and TRBJ2-2, is GAGVSQSPSNKVTEKGKDVELRCDPISGHTALYWYRQSLGQGLEFLIYFQGNSAPDKSGLPSDRFSAERTGGSVSTLTIQRTQQEDSAVYLCASSLGGGVNTGELFFGEGSRLTVL.

V is TRBV4-3 and J is TRBJ2-2; possibly TRBD1 for D (5 bases). CDR1 is LGHNA and CDR2 is YSLEER in the germline V gene. V was clipped by 0 bases and J by 7 bases, with 12 bases between them. This CDR3 spans 15 amino acids. CDR3 sequence: CASSQDATTGGELFF. CDR3 in DNA: TGCGCCAGCAGCCAAGATGCAACCACAGGCGGGGAGCTGTTTTTT.

The chain recombines TRBV21-1 with TRBJ2-3; TRBD2, the table's D call, was not compared with the DNA. TRBV21-1 constitutes a pseudogene. The CDR3 spans 16 residues. For the CDR3, the DNA is TGTGCCAGCAGCGCCAAGCGGGGGGGCCCCACAGATACGCAGTATTTT. Amino acids: CASSAKRGGPTDTQYF.

The chain is built from TRBV5-1 and TRBJ1-5, with a possible D match to TRBD1 (5 bases). The CDR3 consists of 17 residues. Germline V gene data show CDR1 as SGHRS and CDR2 as YFSETQ. Trimming removed 0 bases from V and 0 bases from J, with 13 bases in between. CDR3 sequence: CASSLAPGGVSNQPQHF. For the CDR3, the DNA is TGCGCCAGCAGCTTGGCCCCGGGAGGGGTTAGCAATCAGCCCCAGCATTTT.

The V call is TRBV6-5, the J call TRBJ2-5; D possibly corresponds to TRBD1 (6 bases). Germline V lookup: CDR1 MNHEY, CDR2 SVGAGI. The ends were cut back, 0 bases at V and 3 bases at J, with 8 bases in the middle. CDR3 length equals 14 residues. This CDR3 is CASSYSTGKETQYF. CDR3 nucleotides: TGTGCCAGCAGTTACTCGACAGGAAAAGAGACCCAGTACTTC.

This clone was seen only once. V usage is TRBV4-2 and J usage is TRBJ2-7, with 10 bases matching TRBD2. CDR1 and CDR2 (germline): LGHNA, YNFKEQ. V dropped 2 bases and J dropped 6; count of bases not matched to a gene: 10. This CDR3 is 16 amino acids long. The CDR3 here is CASSQHEREGSGEQYF. Written as DNA, the CDR3 is TGTGCCAGCAGCCAACATGAGCGGGAGGGCTCTGGCGAGCAGTACTTC.

This clone has only a few counts. The chain couples TRBV28 to TRBJ2-7, with 7 bases matching TRBD2. V dropped 6 bases and J dropped 4; count of bases not matched to a gene: 9. CDR1 and CDR2 (germline): MDHEN, SYDVKM. The CDR3 length is 14 residues. The CDR3 loop reads CASRYGGGRYEQYF. The CDR3, as DNA: TGTGCCAGCAGGTACGGCGGGGGTCGGTACGAGCAGTACTTC.

This clone was observed a handful of times. The chain is built from TRBV4-3 and TRBJ2-2; 10 bases map to TRBD1. This CDR3 has 16 residues. Unmatched junction bases numbered 4, after V lost 1 base and J lost 5 bases. Germline V gene sequence: CDR1 LGHNA, CDR2 YSLEER. The CDR3 loop reads CASSQADRGLTGELFF. The DNA of the CDR3 is TGCGCCAGCAGCCAAGCAGACAGGGGGCTGACCGGGGAGCTGTTTTTT.